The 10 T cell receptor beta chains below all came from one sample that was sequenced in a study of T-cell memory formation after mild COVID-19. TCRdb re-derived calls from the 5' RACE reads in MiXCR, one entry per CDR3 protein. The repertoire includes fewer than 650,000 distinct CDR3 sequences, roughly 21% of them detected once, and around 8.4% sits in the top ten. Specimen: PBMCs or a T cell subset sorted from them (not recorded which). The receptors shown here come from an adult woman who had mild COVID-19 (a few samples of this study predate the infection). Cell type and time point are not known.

The CDR3 coding sequence is TGCGCCAGCAGCTTCGACGGACAGGGACAAGCTTTCTTT. It codes for CASSFDGQGQAFF. The chain uses TRBV5-1 and TRBJ1-1; 8 positions agree with TRBD1. The CDR3 has 13 amino acids. CDR1 SGHRS and CDR2 YFSETQ come from the germline V gene. Trimming cost V 2 bases and J 9 bases; bases outside gene matches: 6.

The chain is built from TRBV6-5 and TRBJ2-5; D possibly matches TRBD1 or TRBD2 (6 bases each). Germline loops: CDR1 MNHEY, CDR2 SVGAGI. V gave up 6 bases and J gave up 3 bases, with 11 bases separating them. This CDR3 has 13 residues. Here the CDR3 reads CASRAGGKETQYF. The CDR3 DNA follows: TGTGCCAGCAGAGCCGGGGGCAAAGAGACCCAGTACTTC.

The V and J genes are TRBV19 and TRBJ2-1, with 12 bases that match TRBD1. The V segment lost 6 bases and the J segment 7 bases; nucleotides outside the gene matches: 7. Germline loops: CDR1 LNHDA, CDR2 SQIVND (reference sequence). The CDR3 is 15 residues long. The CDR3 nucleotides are TGTGCCAGTAGGAGGGACAGGGGGCTCGGAAATGAGCAGTTCTTC. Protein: CASRRDRGLGNEQFF.

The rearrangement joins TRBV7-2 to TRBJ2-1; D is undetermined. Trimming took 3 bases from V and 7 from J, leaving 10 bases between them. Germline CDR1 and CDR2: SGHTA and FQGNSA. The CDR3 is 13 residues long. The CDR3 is CASSFTPTNEQFF. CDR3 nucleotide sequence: TGTGCCAGCAGCTTCACCCCCACGAATGAGCAGTTCTTC.

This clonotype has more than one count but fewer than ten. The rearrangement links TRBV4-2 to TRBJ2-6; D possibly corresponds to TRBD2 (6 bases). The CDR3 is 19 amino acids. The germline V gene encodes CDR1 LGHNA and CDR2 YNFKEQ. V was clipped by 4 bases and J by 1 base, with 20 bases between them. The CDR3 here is CASSPRPGGEISGANVLTF. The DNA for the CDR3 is TGTGCCAGCAGCCCTAGACCCGGAGGGGAAATATCTGGGGCCAACGTCCTGACTTTC.

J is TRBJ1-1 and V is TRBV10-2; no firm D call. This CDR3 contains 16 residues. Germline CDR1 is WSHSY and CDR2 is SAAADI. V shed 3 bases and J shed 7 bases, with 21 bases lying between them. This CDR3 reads CASSDRNPTEYYEAFF. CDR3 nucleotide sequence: TGCGCCAGCAGTGACAGGAACCCCACTGAGTATTATGAAGCTTTCTTT.

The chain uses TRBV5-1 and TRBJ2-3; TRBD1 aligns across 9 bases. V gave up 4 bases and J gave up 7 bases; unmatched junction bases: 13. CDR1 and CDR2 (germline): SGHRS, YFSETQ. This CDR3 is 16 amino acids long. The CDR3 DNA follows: TGCGCCAGCAGCCGCCTATCGGGGACAGGGATGAATACGCAGTATTTT. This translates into CASSRLSGTGMNTQYF.

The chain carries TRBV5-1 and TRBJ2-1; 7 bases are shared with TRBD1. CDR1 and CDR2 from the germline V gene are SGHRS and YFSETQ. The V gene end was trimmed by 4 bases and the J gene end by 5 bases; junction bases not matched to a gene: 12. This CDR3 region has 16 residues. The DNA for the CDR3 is TGCGCCAGCAGCCTCGGACTGGGACAGATCAACAATGAGCAGTTCTTC. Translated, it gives CASSLGLGQINNEQFF.

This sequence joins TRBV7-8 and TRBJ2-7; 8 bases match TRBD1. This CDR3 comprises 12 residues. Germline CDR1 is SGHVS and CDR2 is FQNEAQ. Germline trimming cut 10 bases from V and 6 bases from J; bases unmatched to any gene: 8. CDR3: CATTTGVSEQYF. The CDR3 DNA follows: TGTGCCACCACGACAGGGGTGAGCGAGCAGTACTTC. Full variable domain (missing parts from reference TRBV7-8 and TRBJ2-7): GAGVSQSPRYKVAKRGQDVALRCDPISGHVSLFWYQQALGQGPEFLTYFQNEAQLDKSGLPSDRFFAERPEGSVSTLKIQRTQQEDSAVYLCATTTGVSEQYFGPGTRLTVT.

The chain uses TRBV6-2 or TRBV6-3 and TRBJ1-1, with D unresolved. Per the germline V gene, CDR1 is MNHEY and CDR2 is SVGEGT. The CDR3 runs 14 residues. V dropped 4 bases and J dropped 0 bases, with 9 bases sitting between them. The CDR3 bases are TGTGCCAGCAGTTGGACGGTGATGAACACTGAAGCTTTCTTT. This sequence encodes CASSWTVMNTEAFF.